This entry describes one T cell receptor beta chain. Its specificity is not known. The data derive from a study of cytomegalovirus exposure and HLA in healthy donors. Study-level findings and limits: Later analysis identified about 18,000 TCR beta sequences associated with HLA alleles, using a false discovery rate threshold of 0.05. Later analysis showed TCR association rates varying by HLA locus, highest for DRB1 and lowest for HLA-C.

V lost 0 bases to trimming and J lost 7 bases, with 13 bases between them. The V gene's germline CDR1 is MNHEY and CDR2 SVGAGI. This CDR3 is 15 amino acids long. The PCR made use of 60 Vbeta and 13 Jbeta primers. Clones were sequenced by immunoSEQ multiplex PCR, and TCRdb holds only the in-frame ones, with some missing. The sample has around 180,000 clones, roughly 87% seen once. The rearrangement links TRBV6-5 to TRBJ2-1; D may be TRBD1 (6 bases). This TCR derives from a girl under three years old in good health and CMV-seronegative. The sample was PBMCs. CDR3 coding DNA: TGTGCCAGCAGTTACTCCTTAGGGGGAGCGAATGAGCAGTTCTTC. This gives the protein CASSYSLGGANEQFF.